One and the same sample provided the 25 T cell receptor beta chains below, sequenced in a study of T cells in Graves' hyperthyroidism and ophthalmopathy. RNA transcripts provided the source from which TCR beta CDR3 regions were amplified. First-round RT-PCR with HTBI primers amplified the TCR CDR3 region. TCRdb ran MiXCR on the multiplex PCR reads and lists one entry per CDR3 protein. This sample has approximately 510,000 distinct CDR3 sequences, with 35% to 50% found just once. The material sequenced was peripheral blood or thyroid tissue (not recorded which). All receptors come from an adult woman with Graves' disease, either hyperthyroidism or ophthalmopathy (not recorded which).

This clonotype showed up many times. The chain carries TRBV9 and TRBJ1-1; unclear D gene. Trimming removed 0 bases from V and 3 bases from J, with 3 bases in between. The CDR3 length is 12 residues. Germline V gives CDR1 SGDLS, CDR2 YYNGEE. CDR3 region: CASSVGDTEAFF. DNA for the CDR3: TGTGCCAGCAGCGTAGGGGACACTGAAGCTTTCTTT.

This clonotype was seen ten or more times. At one end, the junction sequence differs from germline, possibly due to a read error. V is TRBV9 and J is TRBJ1-3, with no clear D. Germline CDR1 SGDLS, CDR2 YYNGEE. This CDR3 has 14 residues. Here the CDR3 DNA reads TGTACCAGCAGCGTAGGAGGGAATGGAAACACCATATATTTT. Encoded protein: CTSSVGGNGNTIYF.

This clonotype was recorded at least ten times. V gene TRBV6-2 or TRBV6-3 combines with J gene TRBJ1-2; D is undetermined. The CDR3 has 12 amino acids. The ends were cut back, 0 bases at V and 3 bases at J, with 2 bases in the middle. Germline CDR1 reads MNHEY; CDR2 reads SVGEGT. CDR3 coding DNA: TGTGCCAGCAGTTACTCTTACTATGGCTACACCTTC. This gives the protein CASSYSYYGYTF.

This clonotype was counted at least ten times. The rearrangement joins TRBV7-9 to TRBJ1-2; 8 positions match TRBD1. With V trimmed by 4 bases and J by 3 bases, 4 bases remained unmatched. Germline CDR1 is SEHNR and CDR2 is FQNEAQ (reference sequence). This CDR3 is built from 14 residues. The CDR3 protein is CASSYQGAYYGYTF. The CDR3 DNA is TGTGCCAGCAGCTATCAGGGGGCTTACTATGGCTACACCTTC.

CDR3 sequence reads: CSVGPRGARGYTF. The CDR3 DNA is TGCAGCGTTGGTCCTCGGGGCGCTCGGGGCTACACCTTC. This chain connects TRBV29-1 to TRBJ1-2, with D maybe TRBD1 (5 bases). V was shortened by 4 bases and J by 8 bases, with 17 bases between the two germline ends. Germline V gene lookup returns CDR1 SQVTM and CDR2 ANQGSEA. The CDR3 length is 13 residues.

V and J are TRBV10-1 and TRBJ2-7; no clear D. This CDR3 comprises 9 residues. In germline, CDR1 is WNHNN, CDR2 SYGVQD (reference sequence). Trimming shortened V by 6 bases and J by 4 bases, and 1 base separated the two germline ends. This CDR3 reads CASRYEQYF. In DNA form, the CDR3 reads TGCGCCAGCAGGTACGAGCAGTACTTC.

This sequence joins TRBV6-5 and TRBJ1-5; no reliable D call. The length of the CDR3 is 15 residues. V was shortened by 0 bases and J by 0 bases, with 6 bases between the two germline ends. Germline CDR1 reads MNHEY; CDR2 reads SVGAGI. CDR3 sequence (DNA): TGTGCCAGCAGTTACTCCGACGGTAGCAATCAGCCCCAGCATTTT. Amino acids: CASSYSDGSNQPQHF.

J is TRBJ1-4 and V is TRBV9; perhaps TRBD1 as D (5 bases). Germline V gives CDR1 SGDLS, CDR2 YYNGEE. This CDR3 comprises 14 residues. Trimming took 4 bases from V and 4 from J, leaving 11 bases between them. The chain's CDR3 is CASSSDSLNEKLFF. The CDR3 DNA sequence: TGTGCCAGCAGCTCCGACAGCCTTAATGAAAAACTGTTTTTT.

The chain is built from TRBV19 and TRBJ2-3; 9 bases align to TRBD2. J gave up 3 bases and V 8 bases, and 6 bases lay outside the gene matches. This CDR3 contains 14 residues. Germline CDR1 is LNHDA and CDR2 is SQIVND (reference sequence). The CDR3 loop reads CASDLAGPTDTQYF. CDR3 sequence (DNA): TGTGCCAGTGATCTAGCGGGACCGACAGATACGCAGTATTTT.

This clonotype was counted ten times or more. The chain links TRBV19 to TRBJ2-5; 7 nucleotides line up with TRBD2. The ends lost 3 bases at V and 2 bases at J; junction bases unmatched: 6. Per germline, CDR1 LNHDA and CDR2 SQIVND (reference sequence). The CDR3 is made up of 15 amino acids. This CDR3 reads CASSMRWGGQETQYF. In nucleotides, the CDR3 is TGTGCCAGTAGTATGAGGTGGGGAGGGCAAGAGACCCAGTACTTC. The variable domain in full, completed from reference TRBV19 and TRBJ2-5, reads DGGITQSPKYLFRKEGQNVTLSCEQNLNHDAMYWYRQDPGQGLRLIYYSQIVNDFQKGDIAEGYSVSREKKESFPLTVTSAQKNPTAFYLCASSMRWGGQETQYFGPGTRLLVL.

This clonotype occurred many times. The rearrangement joins TRBV5-1 to TRBJ2-7, with a tentative D call TRBD1 (6 bases). Germline CDR1 reads SGHRS; CDR2 reads YFSETQ. The CDR3 has 14 residues. V was trimmed by 4 bases and J by 3 bases, leaving 14 bases between them. This CDR3 is CASSGPRGDYEQYF. In DNA form, the CDR3 reads TGCGCCAGCAGCGGACCCAGGGGTGACTACGAGCAGTACTTC.

In this sample, this clonotype turned up a few times. This chain connects TRBV2 to TRBJ1-2, with a tentative D call TRBD1 (6 bases). CDR3 length: 13 residues. CDR1 and CDR2 from the germline V gene are SNHLY and FYNNEI. V gave up 7 bases and J gave up 2 bases, with 11 bases separating them. CDR3 DNA: TGTGCCAGCACCACAGGGCAGAACTATGGCTACACCTTC. This sequence encodes CASTTGQNYGYTF. Complete variable domain (other parts from reference TRBV2 and TRBJ1-2): EPEVTQTPSHQVTQMGQEVILRCVPISNHLYFYWYRQILGQKVEFLVSFYNNEISEKSEIFDDQFSVERPDGSNFTLKIRSTKLEDSAMYFCASTTGQNYGYTFGSGTRLTVV.

As to this clonotype: Germline and junction disagree at one end, which may indicate a read error. This chain joins TRBV15 and TRBJ2-5; D is uncertain. Per the germline V gene, CDR1 is LNHNV and CDR2 is YYDKDF (reference sequence). This CDR3 has 16 amino acids. In DNA, the CDR3 is TGTGCCACCAGCAGAGAAACGGTGTTGTCTCAAGGGACCCAGTACTTC. As protein: CATSRETVLSQGTQYF. Supplemented by reference TRBV15 and TRBJ2-5, the full variable domain reads DAMVIQNPRYQVTQFGKPVTLSCSQTLNHNVMYWYQQKSSQAPKLLFHYYDKDFNNEADTPDNFQSRRPNTSFCFLDIRSPGLGDTAMYLCATSRETVLSQGTQYFGPGTRLLVL.

This clonotype appeared once. This sequence joins TRBV25-1 and TRBJ2-2; 7 bases align to TRBD2. V lost 3 bases to trimming and J lost 7 bases; unmatched junction nucleotides: 8. Germline CDR1 MGHDK, CDR2 SYGVNS. This CDR3 is built from 15 residues. As DNA, the CDR3 is TGTGCCAGCAGTGACCCAGCGGGAAGAGGCGGGGAGCTGTTTTTT. Protein sequence: CASSDPAGRGGELFF.

Concerning this clonotype itself: Sequence at one end of the junction differs from germline and may be a read error. Here the CDR3 reads CASSKDPGQGETQYF. As DNA, the CDR3 is TGTGCCAGCAGCAAAGACCCGGGACAGGGAGAGACCCAGTACTTC. The chain has TRBV14 and TRBJ2-5, with 9 bases identical to TRBD1. The CDR3 covers 15 residues. The germline CDR1 and CDR2 sequences are SGHDN and FVKESK.

The rearrangement links TRBV7-8 to TRBJ1-5, with D tentatively TRBD1 (5 bases). The germline CDR1 and CDR2 sequences are SGHVS and FQNEAQ. There are 16 residues in the CDR3. Trimming removed 1 base from V and 3 bases from J, with 13 bases in between. The CDR3 coding sequence is TGTGCCAGCAGCTTAGGTTCCAGGGTCAACAATCAGCCCCAGCATTTT. This sequence encodes CASSLGSRVNNQPQHF.

This clonotype came up a few times. This chain uses TRBV11-2 with TRBJ2-2; 11 bases fit TRBD2. This CDR3 spans 16 amino acids. V gave up 5 bases and J gave up 4 bases; unmatched junction bases: 6. Germline CDR1 SGHAT, CDR2 FQNNGV. CDR3 sequence: CASSHIAGGPTGELFF. In DNA, the CDR3 is TGTGCCAGCAGCCACATAGCGGGAGGGCCCACCGGGGAGCTGTTTTTT. The whole variable domain, filled in from reference TRBV11-2 and TRBJ2-2, reads EAGVAQSPRYKIIEKRQSVAFWCNPISGHATLYWYQQILGQGPKLLIQFQNNGVVDDSQLPKDRFSAERLKGVDSTLKIQPAKLEDSAVYLCASSHIAGGPTGELFFGEGSRLTVL.

The chain recombines TRBV9 with TRBJ1-2; TRBD1 agrees at 7 bases. After removal of 0 bases from V and 14 bases from J, the junction contained 22 bases not matched to a gene. The CDR3 runs 17 residues. Germline V gives CDR1 SGDLS, CDR2 YYNGEE. CDR3 sequence (DNA): TGTGCCAGCAGCGTAGCTACTAGCGGGACAGCGGAATCATTGGGTACCTTC. Protein: CASSVATSGTAESLGTF.

J is TRBJ1-2 and V is TRBV6-1; TRBD1 matches 8 bases. Trimming removed 1 base from V and 5 bases from J; junction bases left unmatched: 9. CDR3 length: 16 residues. Looked up from germline, CDR1 is MNHNS and CDR2 is SASEGT. This CDR3 is CASSEVLGQGVYGYTF. DNA for the CDR3: TGTGCCAGCAGTGAAGTACTAGGACAGGGAGTTTATGGCTACACCTTC.

This clonotype has a single count. V usage is TRBV19 and J usage is TRBJ2-7; D tentatively reads TRBD1 or TRBD2 (5 bases each). V lost 3 bases and J 3 bases, leaving 12 bases between the germline ends. From germline, CDR1 is LNHDA and CDR2 SQIVND (reference sequence). The CDR3 extends over 14 amino acids. The CDR3 reads CASSIGGDGYEQYF. In DNA form, the CDR3 reads TGTGCCAGTAGTATTGGGGGTGATGGCTACGAGCAGTACTTC.

The chain uses TRBV7-6 and TRBJ1-2, with D possibly TRBD1 on 5 matching bases. The length of the CDR3 is 13 residues. V was pared by 5 bases and J by 12 bases, with 19 bases between. The V gene's germline CDR1 is SGHVS and CDR2 FNYEAQ. The CDR3 coding sequence is TGTGCCAGCAGCCGGGGACCGAGCTCTGGAAACACCTTC. Its translation: CASSRGPSSGNTF.

The chain recombines TRBV11-3 with TRBJ1-6; D not resolved. The CDR3 is 16 residues long. Germline V gene data show CDR1 as SGHNT and CDR2 as YENEEA. Trimming left V 5 bases short and J 7 bases short, with 18 bases between. CDR3 coding DNA: TGTGCCAGCAGCGACCGAGGGCATCGGGCCAATTCACCCCTCCACTTT. Translation gives CASSDRGHRANSPLHF.

Worth noting for this clonotype: Sequence at one end of the junction differs from germline and may be a read error. The gene calls are TRBV20-1 and TRBJ2-2, with a possible D match to TRBD2 (5 bases). This CDR3 is 12 amino acids long. Looked up from germline, CDR1 is DFQATT and CDR2 is SNEGSKA (reference sequence). In nucleotides, the CDR3 is TGCAGTGCTTGGTCCTACACCGGGGAGCCGTTTTTT. Translating gives CSAWSYTGEPFF.

The V and J genes are TRBV15 and TRBJ2-6; a weak D match, TRBD2 (6 bases). CDR3 length equals 16 residues. Germline V gives CDR1 LNHNV, CDR2 YYDKDF (reference sequence). Trimming removed 0 bases at V and 2 bases at J, with 8 bases between. DNA for the CDR3: TGTGCCACCAGCAGAGATTCGGGGGCTGGGGCCAACGTCCTGACTTTC. It specifies CATSRDSGAGANVLTF.

This clonotype was counted only a few times. V usage is TRBV11-1 and J usage is TRBJ2-7; D possibly corresponds to TRBD2 (6 bases). The CDR3 covers 15 residues. The V gene lost 5 bases and the J gene lost 2 bases, with 16 bases spanning the gap. Germline V gene lookup returns CDR1 SGHAT and CDR2 FQDESV (reference sequence). The CDR3, as DNA: TGTGCCAGCAGCCCTTCGGGACTGAAAACCTACGAGCAGTACTTC. Translated, it gives CASSPSGLKTYEQYF.